The TCR beta chain described here comes from a study of blood T cell repertoires in COVID-19. Across the study: Spain, Italy and the United States supplied samples that represented acute and convalescent COVID-19. T cells, B-cell-depleted T cells, or PBMCs supplied cDNA or gDNA.

In the original processing: Reference gene primers were amplified, and this amplification served to estimate nucleated cell counts. The table came from immunoSEQ multiplex PCR; TCRdb's copy has only in-frame clones and leaves some out. D and trimming were read from the DNA, whereas the V and J calls and clone size are those reported in that table. Here the sample spans 35,000 to 40,000 clones, 70% to 90% being singletons. CDR1 and CDR2 (germline): LNHDA, SQIVND (reference sequence). With 10 bases removed from V and 6 bases from J, the gap between germline ends came to 19 bases. There are 13 residues in the CDR3.

This clonotype was obtained from a man between 65 and 80 years old with active COVID-19. The source material was peripheral blood. The chain is built from TRBV19 and TRBJ2-7, with TRBD2 as a possible D gene (5 bases). Here the CDR3 DNA reads TGTGCCACTTCCGGGATCCCCACAAGCGAGCAGTACTTC. It encodes CATSGIPTSEQYF.